Reported below is one T cell receptor beta chain. The data stem from a study of technical replicates of blood from a handful of donors. Here immunoSEQ multiplex PCR was the method, and the copy in TCRdb shows in-frame clones only, minus some. Of about 12,000 clones listed, approximately 96% were seen once; the top ten hold 6.3%. J was trimmed by 10 bases and V by 2 bases; bases with no gene match: 7. Germline V CDR1 and CDR2: MDHEN, SYDVKM. The CDR3 loop spans 13 amino acids. The sample comprised PBMCs. The J gene is TRBJ1-1, the V gene TRBV28; 7 nucleotides agree with TRBD1. The sequence derives from a human donor in good health. As DNA, the CDR3 is TGTGCCAGCAGTTTACTACAGGGGATAGGAGCTTTCTTT. Translation: CASSLLQGIGAFF.